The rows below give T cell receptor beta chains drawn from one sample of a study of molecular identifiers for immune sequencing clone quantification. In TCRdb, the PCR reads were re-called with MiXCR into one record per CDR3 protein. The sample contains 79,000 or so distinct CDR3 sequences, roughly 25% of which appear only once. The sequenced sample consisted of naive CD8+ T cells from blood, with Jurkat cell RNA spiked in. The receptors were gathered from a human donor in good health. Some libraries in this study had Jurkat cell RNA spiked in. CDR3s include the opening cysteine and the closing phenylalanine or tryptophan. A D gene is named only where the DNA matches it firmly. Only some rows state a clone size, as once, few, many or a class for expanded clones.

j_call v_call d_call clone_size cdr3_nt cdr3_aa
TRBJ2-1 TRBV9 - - TGTGCCAGCAACCCGCTCGGGGGGCCCTCCTACAATGAGCAGTTCTTC CASNPLGGPSYNEQFF
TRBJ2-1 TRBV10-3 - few TGTGCCATCAGTGATGACTACAATGAGCAGTTCTTC CAISDDYNEQFF
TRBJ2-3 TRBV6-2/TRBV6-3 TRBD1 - TGTGCCAGCAGACCAACAGGGGAAGATACGCAGTATTTT CASRPTGEDTQYF
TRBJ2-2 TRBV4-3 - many TGCGCCAGCAGCCAAGGCCCCGGGTTCGAGAGCGGGGAGCTGTTTTTT CASSQGPGFESGELFF
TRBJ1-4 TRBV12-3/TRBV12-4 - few TGTGCCAGCAGTCTAAGGGAAGGGCGAGTAAATGAAAAACTGTTTTTT CASSLREGRVNEKLFF
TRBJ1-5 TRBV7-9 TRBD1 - TGTGCCAGCAGCGACGGGGACAGGGCTGGCAATCAGCCCCAGCATTTT CASSDGDRAGNQPQHF
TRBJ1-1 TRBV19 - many TGTGCCAGTAGTTTCGGGAGCCCAAACACTGAAGCTTTCTTT CASSFGSPNTEAFF
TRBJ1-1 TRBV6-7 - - TGTGCCAGCAGCCCACGAGGGCGGGCAGCTTTCTTT CASSPRGRAAFF
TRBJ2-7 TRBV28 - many TGTGCCAGCAGTTTTGGCCCCTCCTCCCCAGTTGAGCAGTACTTC CASSFGPSSPVEQYF
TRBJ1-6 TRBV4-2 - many TGTGCCAGCAGCCCTCGATTGAATTCACCCCTCCACTTT CASSPRLNSPLHF
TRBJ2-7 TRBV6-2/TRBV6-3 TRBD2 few TGTGCCAGCACCCTAGCGGGAGGAGGGAGGTACGAGCAGTACTTC CASTLAGGGRYEQYF
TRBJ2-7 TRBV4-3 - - TGCGCCAGCAGCCAAGATCGGGCTCTGTTTGGCTACGAGCAGTACTTC CASSQDRALFGYEQYF
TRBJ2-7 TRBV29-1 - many TGCAGCGTTGAATTTGACGGTGCCTACGAGCAGTACTTC CSVEFDGAYEQYF
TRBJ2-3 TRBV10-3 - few TGTGCCATCACCACCGACACGAGCACAGATACGCAGTATTTT CAITTDTSTDTQYF
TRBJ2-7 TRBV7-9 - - TGTGCCAGCAGCTTAGTCGGCCTGGAAGGAGAGCAGTACTTC CASSLVGLEGEQYF
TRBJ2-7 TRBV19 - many TGTGCCAGTAGTATTGCGGGACACACCTACGAGCAGTACTTC CASSIAGHTYEQYF
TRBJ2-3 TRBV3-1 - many TGTGCCAGCAGCCAGTTGGACAGTGCTACAGATACGCAGTATTTT CASSQLDSATDTQYF
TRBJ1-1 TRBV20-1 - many TGCAGTGCTAGCCGAGTTACGAACACTGAAGCTTTCTTT CSASRVTNTEAFF
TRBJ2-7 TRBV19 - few TGTGCCAGTAGTATAGGTTCCGGGAGAATCTACGAGCAGTACTTC CASSIGSGRIYEQYF
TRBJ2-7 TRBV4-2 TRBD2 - TGTGCCAGCAGCCCTGGGACTAGCGGGCAAATTAAATCCTACGAGCAGTACTTC CASSPGTSGQIKSYEQYF
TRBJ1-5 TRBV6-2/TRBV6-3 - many TGTGCCAGCAGCTATACAGGGAGCAATCAGCCCCAGCATTTT CASSYTGSNQPQHF
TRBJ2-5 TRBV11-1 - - TGTGCCAGCAGCCACTGGGACAAAGAAGAGACCCGGTACTTC CASSHWDKEETRYF
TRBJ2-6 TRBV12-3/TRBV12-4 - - TGTGCCAGCAGTTTAGGACAGGTCGCTTCTGGGGCCAACGTCCTGACTTTC CASSLGQVASGANVLTF
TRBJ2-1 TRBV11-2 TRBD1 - TGTGCCAGCAGCGCCCAACCGGGACAGTACAATGAGCAGTTCTTC CASSAQPGQYNEQFF
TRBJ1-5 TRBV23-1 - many TGCGCCAGCAGTCCTCGACTGAATCAGCCCCAGCATTTT CASSPRLNQPQHF